The sequence of this T cell receptor (beta chain) was determined in a study of shared clonotypes between healthy human individuals. Naivety among CD8 cells was defined by CD45RO negativity and positive CCR7 selection, thereby excluding terminally differentiated effector memory CD45RA+ cells. The assay was carried out at the deep level. Measured with immunoSEQ multiplex PCR; TCRdb has only the in-frame clones, and not every one. The sample yields under 850,000 clones, 85% to 95% seen once. The sequencing input was naive CD8+ T cells sorted from blood. This TCR was sampled from a man aged 30 to 39 in good health.

CDR3 sequence: CATNSLRRVSREQFF. DNA for the CDR3: TGTGCCACCAATTCTCTCCGTCGCGTGAGTCGTGAGCAGTTCTTC. This chain joins TRBV6-5 and TRBJ2-1, with D hard to call. This CDR3 is 15 amino acids long. Trimming stripped 10 bases from V and 9 bases from J, with 25 bases between. Germline CDR1 MNHEY, CDR2 SVGAGI.